The sequence of this TCR beta chain was determined in a study of T cells after yellow fever vaccination. Study-wide context: With SMART-Seq v4 Ultra Low Input, the fractions containing low cell numbers were prepared.

This clonotype was recorded a few times. Its target is not known. Germline loops: CDR1 MGHRA, CDR2 YSYEKL. Trimming stripped 0 bases from V and 0 bases from J, with 14 bases between. The CDR3 consists of 17 residues. Study-level findings and limits: Re-detected after boosting: most primary clones, around 97% of CD4 and about 85% of CD8.

TCRdb fed the 5' RACE reads into MiXCR, producing one record per CDR3 protein. This sample yields around 400,000 distinct CDR3 sequences, of which more than 9% are seen a single time; roughly 18% belongs to the top ten. This receptor was identified in a man between 18 and 35 years old who received the YFV17D yellow fever vaccine. This material consisted of PBMCs, taken on the day of the first yellow fever vaccination. The chain carries TRBV4-1 and TRBJ2-5; possible D gene TRBD2, 7 bases. The CDR3 nucleotides are TGCGCCAGCAGCCAAGAAGGGGGGGTCTATTACCAAGAGACCCAGTACTTC. Its protein product is CASSQEGGVYYQETQYF.